This TCR beta chain was obtained from a study of metastatic and nonmetastatic thyroid tumors (dated by TCRdb to the early 2020s). Study-level background: Repertoires from peripheral blood and from tumor or nodule tissue samples of malignant and benign thyroid patients were compared. Study-wide findings and limitations: In both blood and tumor samples, TCR beta diversity was reported to be significantly higher in malignant tumors than in benign nodules.

The germline V gene (reference sequence) provides CDR1 SEHNR and CDR2 FQNEAQ. Trimming leaves V shorter by 6 bases and J shorter by 5 bases, with the junction holding 7 bases beyond the gene matches. The CDR3 sequence holds 14 residues, the cysteine and phenylalanine included. The read is trimmed to its CDR3 DNA, 42 bases read in frame from base 1. In its sample, this clone was seen many times. What antigen it recognizes has not been identified. Per-nucleotide qualities are absent, and no much larger clonotype sits a single base away. None of the patients had been given any treatment before thyroid surgery. The study retrospectively analysed patient clinical samples collected from the early 2010s to the late 2010s using T-cell receptor beta sequencing. Library construction relied on PCR. These reads were obtained on an Illumina HiSeq 4000. The TCR beta-chain CDR3 region of each patient was profiled by high-throughput sequencing. The authors' pipeline ran thus. A classifier to discriminate distant-metastatic papillary thyroid cancer patients was built from CDR3 differences across clinicopathological groups. To measure repertoire diversity the researchers used the Shannon index, while the Morisita-Horn index served to gauge how similar the tumor and blood repertoires were. TCRdb reran the public reads through fastp at Q25 and MiXCR, keeping productive beta chains. These V and J calls originate from TCRdb's pipeline instead of the authors' own analysis. The sample yields approximately 21,000 clones; over 25% were counted once. The ten largest clones represent approximately 6.1% of the sample.

The sequenced material came from blood. The chain couples TRBV7-9 to TRBJ2-7, and TRBD1 matches 10 of the central bases. The sequence derives from a female donor with papillary thyroid cancer or a benign thyroid nodule (not recorded which). Some clones in this sample may be carry-over from other donors' samples. The sequenced DNA is TGTGCCAGCAGTCCGACAGGGGGCGTCAACGAGCAGTACTTC. Translation gives CASSPTGGVNEQYF.